Below are 25 T cell receptor beta chains sequenced from a single sample in a study of CD8+CD57+ T cells in acquired aplastic anemia. Both TCR beta VDJ combination and CDR3 sequence profiling were carried out. Genomic DNA was the template for this profiling. Each CDR3 protein is one row after TCRdb ran MiXCR on the reads. In the table there are approximately 180,000 distinct CDR3 sequences, roughly 60% of which are singletons. Flow cytometry had shown expanded CD8+CD57+ cells in the patients chosen for sequencing. Source material: sorted CD4+, CD8+, or CD8+CD57+ T cells (not recorded which) from PBMCs. The receptor source for this set is a human donor with aplastic anemia.

The rearrangement uses TRBV7-8 and TRBJ2-5; tentatively, D is TRBD1 (6 bases). Judging by the DNA end, TRBJ2-7 fits better; the J call may be wrong. The CDR3 totals 14 residues. Germline V gene data show CDR1 as SGHVS and CDR2 as FQNEAQ. The CDR3 sequence: CASSPLGQLYEQYF. The CDR3 bases are TGTGCCAGCAGCCCCCTAGGACAGCTTTACGAGCAGTACTTC.

This sequence joins TRBV10-3 and TRBJ1-1, with D possibly matching TRBD1 (6 bases). V was shortened by 2 bases and J by 2 bases, with 9 bases between the two germline ends. CDR1 ENHRY and CDR2 SYGVKD come from the germline V gene. This CDR3 is 14 amino acids long. The CDR3 DNA reads TGTGCCATCAGTGAGGGACAGAGAAACACTGAAGCTTTCTTT. Its translation: CAISEGQRNTEAFF.

V and J are TRBV20-1 and TRBJ2-1, with D perhaps matching TRBD1 or TRBD2 (6 bases each). The CDR3 spans 12 residues. Per the germline V gene, CDR1 is DFQATT and CDR2 is SNEGSKA (reference sequence). V lost 6 bases, J lost 8 bases, and 14 bases lay in between. CDR3 residues: CSAVSRGDEQFF. In nucleotides, the CDR3 is TGCAGTGCGGTATCGAGGGGGGATGAGCAGTTCTTC.

The chain recombines TRBV10-1 with TRBJ1-6; tentative D call: TRBD1 (5 bases). Between the trimmed V and J ends, which lost 3 bases and 6 bases, there was a span of 12 bases. The CDR3 loop spans 15 amino acids. Germline CDR1 and CDR2: WNHNN and SYGVQD (reference sequence). The CDR3 loop reads CASSDRDGPNSPLHF. The CDR3 DNA follows: TGCGCCAGCAGTGACCGGGACGGTCCTAATTCACCCCTCCACTTT.

The V call is TRBV20-1, the J call TRBJ2-1; D gene unclear. V was trimmed by 0 bases and J by 7 bases, leaving 16 bases between them. This CDR3 is 15 amino acids long. Per germline, CDR1 DFQATT and CDR2 SNEGSKA (reference sequence). CDR3 sequence reads: CSARDPVGLSNEQFF. The CDR3 coding sequence is TGCAGTGCTAGAGACCCGGTGGGCCTCTCAAATGAGCAGTTCTTC.

At least ten counts were recorded for this clonotype. The rearrangement joins TRBV6-5 to TRBJ2-7; D possibly corresponds to TRBD2 (6 bases). The CDR3 covers 15 residues. Trimming took off 6 bases at V and 1 base at J, with 16 bases between the two ends. Germline V gene sequence: CDR1 MNHEY, CDR2 SVGAGI. As DNA, the CDR3 is TGTGCCAGCAGGGGACTCTGGGGCCCATCCTACGAGCAGTACTTC. Translation: CASRGLWGPSYEQYF.

At least ten counts were recorded for this clonotype. The chain uses TRBV4-1 and TRBJ1-2; weak D call: TRBD1 (6 bases). From germline, CDR1 is MGHRA and CDR2 YSYEKL. The CDR3 covers 13 residues. V was trimmed by 1 base and J by 6 bases, leaving 9 bases between them. As DNA, the CDR3 is TGCGCCAGCAGCCAAGGCGCAGGGGATGGCTACACCTTC. It codes for CASSQGAGDGYTF.

The CDR3 loop is CATSRDAPLSTSGATDTQYF. In DNA, the CDR3 is TGTGCCACCAGCAGAGATGCCCCACTGAGTACTAGCGGGGCGACAGATACGCAGTATTTT. This chain joins TRBV15 and TRBJ2-3, with TRBD2 matching over 10 bases. CDR1 is LNHNV, CDR2 YYDKDF, per germline (reference sequence). The CDR3 runs to 20 residues. With 0 bases clipped from V and 3 bases from J, the junction kept 15 bases outside the gene matches.

This clonotype was seen a few times. A single base separates this from a much larger clone, so it may be a read error. The rearrangement links TRBV19 to TRBJ1-1, with D uncertain. This CDR3 contains 12 residues. Germline V gives CDR1 LNHDA, CDR2 SQIVND (reference sequence). V was cut by 8 bases and J by 5 bases, with 12 bases left in between. Here the CDR3 reads CASGYGTTEAFF. Written as DNA, the CDR3 is TGTGCCAGTGGTTATGGCACAACTGAAGCTTTCTTT. The full variable domain, its missing parts supplied by reference TRBV19 and TRBJ1-1, is DGGITQSPKYLFRKEGQNVTLSCEQNLNHDAMYWYRQDPGQGLRLIYYSQIVNDFQKGDIAEGYSVSREKKESFPLTVTSAQKNPTAFYLCASGYGTTEAFFGQGTRLTVV.

The chain has TRBV2 and TRBJ1-2; 8 nucleotides agree with TRBD1. The germline gives CDR1 SNHLY, CDR2 FYNNEI. J was trimmed by 9 bases and V by 2 bases; bases with no gene match: 8. The CDR3 totals 14 residues. The DNA of the CDR3 is TGTGCCAGCAGTGAATCAGGGGGCCCTGGAAGCTACACCTTC. It yields the protein CASSESGGPGSYTF.

The chain couples TRBV2 to TRBJ1-1, with TRBD1 as a possible D gene (5 bases). Trimming left V 3 bases short and J 6 bases short, with 14 bases between. The CDR3 length is 14 residues. CDR1 and CDR2 from the germline V gene are SNHLY and FYNNEI. This chain's CDR3 is CASSEDKGYAEAFF. CDR3 DNA: TGTGCCAGCAGTGAGGACAAAGGGTACGCTGAAGCTTTCTTT.

The chain couples TRBV7-9 to TRBJ2-7, with 7 bases that match TRBD1. The CDR3 sequence is 15 residues long. Germline-derived CDR1 and CDR2 are SEHNR and FQNEAQ (reference sequence). V lost 5 bases, J lost 0 bases, and 7 bases stayed unmatched. The CDR3 DNA is TGTGCCAGCAGCCCACCGGGACAGAACTCCTACGAGCAGTACTTC. This sequence encodes CASSPPGQNSYEQYF. Looking up the rest from reference TRBV7-9 and TRBJ2-7 gives the full variable domain: DTGVSQNPRHKITKRGQNVTFRCDPISEHNRLYWYRQTLGQGPEFLTYFQNEAQLEKSRLLSDRFSAERPKGSFSTLEIQRTEQGDSAMYLCASSPPGQNSYEQYFGPGTRLTVT.

This clonotype was observed at least ten times. The chain has TRBV13 and TRBJ2-7; 7 bases are shared with TRBD1. The CDR3 consists of 14 residues. The germline V gene encodes CDR1 PRHDT and CDR2 FYEKMQ (reference sequence). Trimming at V came to 1 base and at J to 4 bases, leaving 4 bases not matched to a gene. CDR3 in amino acids: CASSLEGTEYEQYF. For the CDR3, the DNA is TGTGCCAGCAGCTTAGAAGGGACAGAGTACGAGCAGTACTTC.

The chain combines TRBV19 with TRBJ2-3, with 12 nucleotides matching TRBD2. V dropped 8 bases and J dropped 6; count of bases not matched to a gene: 9. The germline CDR1 and CDR2 sequences are LNHDA and SQIVND (reference sequence). This CDR3 is 15 amino acids long. The CDR3 DNA sequence: TGTGCCAGTCGACTAGCGGGAGCACCCCGGGATACGCAGTATTTT. Protein sequence: CASRLAGAPRDTQYF.

This clonotype turned up a few times. The chain is built from TRBV2 and TRBJ1-6; weak D call: TRBD1 (6 bases). CDR3 size: 15 residues. Trimming pared 6 bases from V and 9 bases from J, leaving 18 bases between. Germline loops: CDR1 SNHLY, CDR2 FYNNEI. CDR3 sequence reads: CASRESGELGSPLHF. Here the CDR3 DNA reads TGTGCCAGCAGGGAGTCAGGGGAATTGGGTTCACCCCTCCACTTT.

This rearrangement joins TRBV20-1 to TRBJ2-1, with D hard to call. The germline V and J ends were trimmed by 5 bases and 2 bases, with 16 bases remaining between them. This CDR3 spans 15 amino acids. Germline V lookup: CDR1 DFQATT, CDR2 SNEGSKA (reference sequence). The CDR3 coding sequence is TGCAGTGCTGCTTTCCTAGGCCCGCCCTACAATGAGCAGTTCTTC. This gives the protein CSAAFLGPPYNEQFF.

This clonotype was counted a few times. This chain joins TRBV2 and TRBJ1-4; TRBD1 might be the D (5 bases). V gave up 4 bases and J gave up 7 bases, with 19 bases separating them. The CDR3 runs 16 residues. From germline, CDR1 is SNHLY and CDR2 FYNNEI. The CDR3 is CASSVRDYEQGEKLFF. CDR3 coding DNA: TGTGCCAGCAGTGTGAGGGACTACGAGCAGGGTGAAAAACTGTTTTTT.

In its sample, this clonotype was seen a few times. The rearrangement joins TRBV5-4 to TRBJ2-2, with D uncertain. Trimming removed 0 bases from V and 4 bases from J, with 7 bases in between. Germline CDR1 SGHNT, CDR2 YYREEE (reference sequence). The CDR3 runs to 14 residues. This CDR3 is CASSLDQATGELFF. The CDR3 DNA follows: TGTGCCAGCAGCTTGGACCAAGCCACCGGGGAGCTGTTTTTT.

The chain links TRBV19 to TRBJ2-2; perhaps TRBD2 as D (5 bases). CDR3 length: 15 residues. Germline values: CDR1 LNHDA, CDR2 SQIVND (reference sequence). V was clipped by 1 base and J by 4 bases, with 10 bases between them. The CDR3 is CASSIGVRGTGELFF. CDR3 sequence (DNA): TGTGCCAGTAGTATAGGGGTCCGGGGCACCGGGGAGCTGTTTTTT.

The V and J genes are TRBV9 and TRBJ2-7; 7 nucleotides align to TRBD2. With V trimmed by 0 bases and J by 3 bases, 6 bases remained unmatched. Per the germline V gene, CDR1 is SGDLS and CDR2 is YYNGEE. The CDR3 runs to 15 residues. CDR3 DNA: TGTGCCAGCAGCGTAGAGGCGGGAGCGGTCTACGAGCAGTACTTC. Its translation is CASSVEAGAVYEQYF.

The rearrangement uses TRBV11-3 and TRBJ2-2, with a weak D call TRBD1 (6 bases). The V end lost 6 bases, the J end lost 6 bases, and 17 bases lay between the germline ends. The CDR3 is 15 residues long. CDR1 is SGHNT and CDR2 is YENEEA in the germline V gene. This chain's CDR3 is CASSNGGETAGELFF. As DNA, the CDR3 is TGTGCCAGCAGTAATGGGGGCGAGACGGCCGGGGAGCTGTTTTTT.

This clonotype has just one count. The chain carries TRBV2 and TRBJ2-3; the D gene is possibly TRBD2 (5 bases). The CDR3 has 11 amino acids. Looked up from germline, CDR1 is SNHLY and CDR2 is FYNNEI. With 6 bases removed from V and 8 bases from J, the gap between germline ends came to 9 bases. The CDR3 DNA sequence: TGTGCCAGCAGCCCCGAGGGTACGCAGTATTTT. Its translation: CASSPEGTQYF.

This chain uses TRBV2 with TRBJ2-3; tentative D call: TRBD2 (5 bases). The CDR3 has 12 amino acids. The V gene's germline CDR1 is SNHLY and CDR2 FYNNEI. Trimming stripped 8 bases from V and 8 bases from J, with 14 bases between. Here the CDR3 DNA reads TGTGCCAGCGGACCGGACGAGGGTACGCAGTATTTT. Translated, it gives CASGPDEGTQYF.

The chain employs TRBV27 and TRBJ2-1; 7 nucleotides match TRBD2. The CDR3 covers 14 residues. Germline-derived CDR1 and CDR2 are MNHEY and SMNVEV (reference sequence). J was trimmed by 1 base and V by 6 bases; bases with no gene match: 3. CDR3 bases: TGTGCCAGCAGCACTAGCGTGTCCTACAATGAGCAGTTCTTC. Protein product: CASSTSVSYNEQFF.

The J gene is TRBJ2-7, the V gene TRBV7-9, with D hard to call. Germline-derived CDR1 and CDR2 are SEHNR and FQNEAQ (reference sequence). Between the trimmed V and J ends, which lost 5 bases and 4 bases, there was a span of 15 bases. The CDR3 has 14 amino acids. CDR3 sequence reads: CASSRPEGLYEQYF. The CDR3 region has the DNA TGTGCCAGCAGCCGCCCAGAAGGGTTATACGAGCAGTACTTC.